Below, one T cell receptor (beta chain) is given with its context. Its target is not known. This sample is drawn from a study of shared clonotypes between healthy human individuals. Study-wide results and caveats: Sorted-subset sequencing was shown by rarefaction to be incomplete despite large depth.

Only in-frame clones appear in the TCRdb table, and some are missing; sequencing was by immunoSEQ multiplex PCR. Of around 2.5 million clones listed, roughly 93% were seen once; the top ten hold 0.36%. The V and J ends lost 0 bases and 7 bases respectively, with 18 bases between them. The CDR3 runs to 16 residues. Germline CDR1 reads MNHEY; CDR2 reads SVGAGI. What was sequenced was naive CD4+ T cells from PBMCs. Subset denoted: CD45RA+ positively selected. The sequence was obtained from a man aged 18 to 35 in good health. Some clones in this sample may be carry-over from other donors' samples. The chain has TRBV6-5 and TRBJ1-2; D not resolved. CDR3: CASSYSNPRQTGGYTF. The CDR3 DNA sequence: TGTGCCAGCAGTTACTCAAACCCCCGGCAGACCGGTGGCTACACCTTC.